A single sample is the source of the 24 T cell receptor beta chains below, sequenced in a study of Graves' ophthalmopathy and Graves' hyperthyroidism. Amplified TCR beta CDR3 regions were obtained using RNA transcripts as template. HTBI primers were employed in first-round RT-PCR, then a second-round multiplex PCR followed. TCRdb recomputed calls from the multiplex PCR reads with MiXCR, one row per CDR3 protein. The data show more than 1,000,000 distinct CDR3 sequences, 36% seen once. What was sequenced was peripheral blood or thyroid tissue (not recorded which). The receptors were gathered from an adult man with Graves' hyperthyroidism.

A few counts support this clonotype. The chain has TRBV29-1 and TRBJ2-5; no clear D gene. The CDR3 is 14 residues long. Trimming removed 0 bases at V and 5 bases at J, with 13 bases between. The V gene's germline CDR1 is SQVTM and CDR2 ANQGSEA. CDR3 loop: CSVEDRAARETQYF. In nucleotides, the CDR3 is TGCAGCGTTGAAGATCGGGCGGCACGGGAGACCCAGTACTTC.

This clonotype occurred many times. The V call is TRBV7-2, the J call TRBJ1-2; D is uncertain. Germline V gene data show CDR1 as SGHTA and CDR2 as FQGNSA. V was pared by 1 base and J by 4 bases, with 10 bases between. The CDR3 runs to 14 residues. The CDR3 DNA follows: TGTGCCAGCAGCTTAGATCCGAATCTCTATGGCTACACCTTC. This translates into CASSLDPNLYGYTF. Combining the CDR3 with reference TRBV7-2 and TRBJ1-2 gives the whole variable domain GAGVSQSPSNKVTEKGKDVELRCDPISGHTALYWYRQSLGQGLEFLIYFQGNSAPDKSGLPSDRFSAERTGGSVSTLTIQRTQQEDSAVYLCASSLDPNLYGYTFGSGTRLTVV.

The genes are TRBV14 and TRBJ2-7; D is undetermined. V gave up 3 bases and J gave up 2 bases, with 11 bases separating them. The CDR3 extends over 14 amino acids. Germline CDR1 and CDR2: SGHDN and FVKESK. As DNA, the CDR3 is TGTGCCAGCAGCCAGTTTAACCGCCCCTACGAGCAGTACTTC. It specifies CASSQFNRPYEQYF. The entire variable domain, with the rest obtained from reference TRBV14 and TRBJ2-7, is as follows: EAGVTQFPSHSVIEKGQTVTLRCDPISGHDNLYWYRRVMGKEIKFLLHFVKESKQDESGMPNNRFLAERTGGTYSTLKVQPAELEDSGVYFCASSQFNRPYEQYFGPGTRLTVT.

A few counts support this clonotype. V is TRBV11-2 and J is TRBJ2-5; D unresolved. This CDR3 spans 14 amino acids. The V gene lost 0 bases and the J gene lost 3 bases, with 8 bases spanning the gap. Germline assignment: CDR1 SGHAT and CDR2 FQNNGV. This CDR3 is CASSLEWVKETQYF. CDR3 DNA: TGTGCCAGCAGCTTAGAATGGGTCAAAGAGACCCAGTACTTC. The complete variable domain, with remaining parts taken from reference TRBV11-2 and TRBJ2-5, reads EAGVAQSPRYKIIEKRQSVAFWCNPISGHATLYWYQQILGQGPKLLIQFQNNGVVDDSQLPKDRFSAERLKGVDSTLKIQPAKLEDSAVYLCASSLEWVKETQYFGPGTRLLVL.

This clonotype was counted between two and nine times. The V call is TRBV6-2 or TRBV6-3, the J call TRBJ1-1, with 9 positions matching TRBD1. The V and J ends lost 6 bases and 0 bases, in that order; junction bases with no gene match: 8. Germline V lookup: CDR1 MNHEY, CDR2 SVGEGT. CDR3 size: 16 residues. The CDR3 coding sequence is TGTGCCAGCAGGCTGTTACAGGGGGCAGTGAACACTGAAGCTTTCTTT. It translates to CASRLLQGAVNTEAFF.

This clonotype was observed a few times. This chain links TRBV7-9 with TRBJ1-5; D is uncertain. V lost 6 bases and J 12 bases, leaving 24 bases between the germline ends. The CDR3 consists of 15 residues. Germline CDR1 and CDR2: SEHNR and FQNEAQ (reference sequence). The CDR3 reads CASSLSSRFYRRQHF. CDR3 sequence (DNA): TGTGCCAGCAGTTTAAGCTCCAGGTTCTACCGGCGCCAGCATTTT.

This clonotype came up many times. This chain joins TRBV20-1 and TRBJ1-6; TRBD1 is a possible D gene (6 bases). Germline V gene sequence: CDR1 DFQATT, CDR2 SNEGSKA (reference sequence). Deletions cut 0 bases from V and 8 bases from J, with 14 bases between. The CDR3 sequence is 15 residues long. The CDR3 DNA reads as TGCAGTGCTAGAGATTTTGGCCAGGGGCATTCACCCCTCCACTTT. It is translated as CSARDFGQGHSPLHF.

This clonotype appeared a single time. The V and J genes are TRBV10-3 and TRBJ2-3; D is ambiguous. The germline V and J ends were trimmed by 6 bases and 2 bases, with 6 bases remaining between them. CDR1 and CDR2 (germline): ENHRY, SYGVKD. This CDR3 region has 12 residues. The CDR3, as DNA: TGTGCCATCAGCCCCACCACAGATACGCAGTATTTT. This sequence encodes CAISPTTDTQYF.

This clonotype has just a few counts. A junction boundary mismatches the germline segment, possibly from a read error. The chain recombines TRBV2 with TRBJ1-3; D is possibly TRBD1 (5 bases). Per the germline V gene, CDR1 is SNHLY and CDR2 is FYNNEI. The CDR3 loop spans 19 amino acids. CDR3 nucleotide sequence: TGCGCCAGCAGCCAAGCCAGTTATGGGCAGGGACGCTCTGGAAACACCATATATTTT. Translation gives CASSQASYGQGRSGNTIYF.

This clonotype was recorded at least ten times. This chain uses TRBV9 with TRBJ1-6, with D tentatively TRBD1 (6 bases). CDR1 and CDR2 from the germline V gene are SGDLS and YYNGEE. The CDR3 loop spans 14 amino acids. Between the trimmed V and J ends, which lost 2 bases and 10 bases, there was a span of 13 bases. CDR3 protein: CASSVGGRFSPLHF. The CDR3 bases are TGTGCCAGCAGCGTCGGGGGGCGTTTCTCACCCCTCCACTTT.

This sequence joins TRBV28 and TRBJ1-5; perhaps TRBD1 as D (5 bases). The CDR3 contains 14 residues. Trimming removed 3 bases from V and 5 bases from J, with 11 bases in between. Germline-derived CDR1 and CDR2 are MDHEN and SYDVKM. DNA for the CDR3: TGTGCCAGCAGTTTGCTCAGGGTTGATCAGCCCCAGCATTTT. Its protein product is CASSLLRVDQPQHF.

This chain joins TRBV5-4 and TRBJ2-7; possible D gene TRBD2, 6 bases. Germline CDR1 is SGHNT and CDR2 is YYREEE (reference sequence). V was clipped by 3 bases and J by 4 bases, with 17 bases between them. This CDR3 is 15 amino acids long. DNA of the CDR3: TGTGCCAGCAGCTCAGGGCGGGCTAGCGAGTACGAGCAGTACTTC. It codes for CASSSGRASEYEQYF.

The chain couples TRBV10-3 to TRBJ2-6; possible D gene TRBD1, 6 bases. The germline CDR1 and CDR2 sequences are ENHRY and SYGVKD. The length of the CDR3 is 16 residues. The V end was cut by 10 bases, the J end by 0 bases, with 16 bases between. The CDR3 spells CASSDQGHSGANVLTF. The CDR3, as DNA: TGTGCCAGCAGCGACCAGGGGCACTCTGGGGCCAACGTCCTGACTTTC.

The chain links TRBV5-6 to TRBJ2-5; tentatively, D is TRBD1 (6 bases). V lost 7 bases, J lost 7 bases, and 14 bases lay in between. The CDR3 spans 12 residues. Germline assignment: CDR1 SGHDT and CDR2 YYEEEE. CDR3: CASALVQGTQYF. CDR3 sequence (DNA): TGTGCCAGCGCGCTTGTACAGGGGACCCAGTACTTC.

The chain uses TRBV7-2 and TRBJ1-2, with D uncertain. Trimming left V 5 bases short and J 7 bases short, with 17 bases between. Germline V gene lookup returns CDR1 SGHTA and CDR2 FQGNSA. The CDR3 is made up of 14 amino acids. The CDR3 is CASSPDWEATGYTF. CDR3 bases: TGTGCCAGCAGCCCGGACTGGGAGGCAACTGGCTACACCTTC.

This clonotype was recorded many times. The chain employs TRBV20-1 and TRBJ2-7; a weak D match, TRBD1 (5 bases). The germline CDR1 and CDR2 sequences are DFQATT and SNEGSKA (reference sequence). The CDR3 totals 15 residues. V was trimmed by 5 bases and J by 4 bases, leaving 21 bases between them. CDR3 nucleotide sequence: TGCAGTGCTCCCCCCCCCTCAGGGCTTCTTTACGAGCAGTACTTC. It is translated as CSAPPPSGLLYEQYF.

This clonotype was seen repeatedly, ten times or more. The chain combines TRBV19 with TRBJ1-1; maybe TRBD1 (6 bases). With 6 bases removed from V and 1 base from J, the gap between germline ends came to 15 bases. Germline V gene lookup returns CDR1 LNHDA and CDR2 SQIVND (reference sequence). CDR3 length: 15 residues. The CDR3 loop is CASSPATGSNTEAFF. DNA of the CDR3: TGTGCCAGTAGCCCCGCGACAGGCTCGAACACTGAAGCTTTCTTT.

The V gene is TRBV4-3, the J gene TRBJ1-3; tentatively, D is TRBD1 (5 bases). The CDR3 is made up of 15 amino acids. Germline V gene sequence: CDR1 LGHNA, CDR2 YSLEER. V shed 1 base and J shed 3 bases, with 10 bases lying between them. The CDR3 sequence is CASSQAGGLGNTIYF. As DNA, the CDR3 is TGCGCCAGCAGCCAAGCCGGGGGTCTTGGAAACACCATATATTTT.

This clonotype was counted between two and nine times. The gene calls are TRBV28 and TRBJ2-5, with 11 nucleotides matching TRBD1. Germline V gene data show CDR1 as MDHEN and CDR2 as SYDVKM. This CDR3 contains 17 residues. Unmatched junction bases numbered 11, after V lost 4 bases and J lost 4 bases. The DNA of the CDR3 is TGTGCCAGCAGTTCCCACCGGGACAGGGGGTTAAGAGAGACCCAGTACTTC. It is translated as CASSSHRDRGLRETQYF.

At least ten counts were recorded for this clonotype. The genes are TRBV7-2 and TRBJ1-5, with 9 positions matching TRBD1. Germline trimming cut 1 base from V and 2 bases from J; bases unmatched to any gene: 3. The CDR3 loop spans 16 amino acids. Germline-derived CDR1 and CDR2 are SGHTA and FQGNSA. In nucleotides, the CDR3 is TGTGCCAGCAGCTTAGGACAGGGGGGGGGCAATCAGCCCCAGCATTTT. Protein sequence: CASSLGQGGGNQPQHF.

CDR3 coding DNA: TGTGCCAGCAGCGTAGCTCCGACAGACAATTCACCCCTCCACTTT. Its translation: CASSVAPTDNSPLHF. V gene TRBV9 combines with J gene TRBJ1-6; D is perhaps TRBD1 (5 bases). This CDR3 region has 15 residues. Germline CDR1 reads SGDLS; CDR2 reads YYNGEE. Trimming cost V 0 bases and J 7 bases, with 11 bases left between them.

The chain joins TRBV7-9 to TRBJ2-5, with D perhaps matching TRBD1 or TRBD2 (5 bases each). The CDR3 runs 16 residues. The germline CDR1 and CDR2 sequences are SEHNR and FQNEAQ (reference sequence). Trimming pared 4 bases from V and 5 bases from J, leaving 20 bases between. The CDR3: CASSYPGTPLSETQYF. Here the CDR3 DNA reads TGTGCCAGCAGCTACCCCGGGACGCCGTTGTCGGAGACCCAGTACTTC.

This clonotype appeared a single time. The junction departs from germline at one end; a sequencing error may be responsible. V is TRBV19 and J is TRBJ1-6, with 7 bases that match TRBD1. Per the germline V gene, CDR1 is LNHDA and CDR2 is SQIVND (reference sequence). The CDR3 extends over 16 amino acids. The CDR3 region has the DNA TGTGCCAGTATGGGAACCGGGACAGCGTATAATCCACCCCTGCACTTT. Translation: CASMGTGTAYNPPLHF.

This chain connects TRBV7-8 to TRBJ1-1; TRBD1 might be the D (6 bases). V lost 4 bases to trimming and J lost 1 base, with 13 bases between them. CDR1 is SGHVS, CDR2 FQNEAQ, per germline. This CDR3 is built from 15 residues. The CDR3 reads CASSSGVGGNTEAFF. The DNA for the CDR3 is TGTGCCAGCAGCTCAGGGGTGGGAGGGAACACTGAAGCTTTCTTT.